This TCR beta chain was documented in a study of cytomegalovirus exposure and HLA in healthy donors. Study-level information: Most donors, 70% to 85% of a few hundred genotyped, fell in the Caucasian-associated ancestry cluster. Notes on the study in general: Many donors shared some public TCRs, even though most TCR sequences were rare.

PCR amplification relied on 60 Vbeta primers (plus 13 Jbeta primers). This table comes from immunoSEQ multiplex PCR, and its TCRdb copy is limited to in-frame clones, with some not included. The data contain over 95,000 clones, 76% of them singletons. V lost 2 bases and J 5 bases, leaving 6 bases between the germline ends. Per germline, CDR1 SQVTM and CDR2 ANQGSEA. This CDR3 is built from 11 residues. To note about this clone: Its antigen is unidentified.

The V and J genes are TRBV29-1 and TRBJ1-1; no reliable D call. This TCR was recovered from a woman aged 40 to 50 in good health and CMV-seropositive. The sample consisted of PBMCs. In DNA form, the CDR3 reads TGCAGCGTTGAATACTGGACTGAAGCTTTCTTT. Translation gives CSVEYWTEAFF.